This passage covers 21 T cell receptor beta chains from one sample sequenced in a study of T cell changes during pregnancy in multiple sclerosis (dated by TCRdb to the late 2010s). The method behind the library was the immunoSEQ multiplex PCR assay. Not all clones reach the TCRdb copy of this immuneACCESS table, which keeps in-frame sequences only. Checked studies attribute under half of the gap to unresolved V genes and leave the rest unexplained. In all, the sample holds fewer than 110,000 clones, and about 91% of those were seen once. The ten largest make up about 0.93% of the sample. The sample consisted of peripheral blood, taken after pregnancy. The receptors here all came from a female donor with multiple sclerosis, enrolled in a pregnancy study.

The chain has TRBV28 and TRBJ1-2; D unclear. Trimming removed 3 bases from V and 4 bases from J, with 6 bases in between. CDR3 length: 12 amino acids. Germline loops: CDR1 MDHEN, CDR2 SYDVKM. The CDR3 is CASSLSSYGYTF. The CDR3 DNA follows: TGTGCCAGCAGTTTGAGTTCCTATGGCTACACCTTC.

This clone showed up just once. One end of the junction varies from germline; a read error may be responsible. The rearrangement uses TRBV5-1 and TRBJ1-2; 7 bases agree with TRBD1. Germline values: CDR1 SGHRS, CDR2 YFSETQ. The CDR3 runs 17 residues. Here the CDR3 reads CASSLAHPGQSNSGYTF. In nucleotides, the CDR3 is TGCGCCAGCAGCTTGGCCCACCCGGGACAGAGCAACTCTGGCTACACCTTC.

In its sample, this clone was seen a few times. The V call is TRBV29-1, the J call TRBJ1-1, with no clear D. CDR1 SQVTM and CDR2 ANQGSEA come from the germline V gene. CDR3 size: 10 residues. V was cut by 6 bases and J by 7 bases, with 9 bases left in between. The CDR3 loop is CSVLEGEAFF. Here the CDR3 DNA reads TGCAGCGTCCTTGAGGGTGAAGCTTTCTTT.

The chain couples TRBV25-1 to TRBJ1-3; 7 positions match TRBD1. Germline V gene lookup returns CDR1 MGHDK and CDR2 SYGVNS. Unmatched junction bases numbered 3, after V lost 8 bases and J lost 2 bases. This CDR3 has 13 residues. Here the CDR3 DNA reads TGTGCCAGCGCTCAGGGGGCTGGAAACACCATATATTTT. Translated: CASAQGAGNTIYF. Looking up the rest from reference TRBV25-1 and TRBJ1-3 gives the full variable domain: EADIYQTPRYLVIGTGKKITLECSQTMGHDKMYWYQQDPGMELHLIHYSYGVNSTEKGDLSSESTVSRIRTEHFPLTLESARPSHTSQYLCASAQGAGNTIYFGEGSWLTVV.

The chain is built from TRBV6-5 and TRBJ2-7; TRBD1 matches at 9 bases. J was trimmed by 7 bases and V by 6 bases; bases with no gene match: 7. This CDR3 region has 13 residues. Germline CDR1 reads MNHEY; CDR2 reads SVGAGI. CDR3 region: CASRRPGQGEQYF. The CDR3 DNA reads as TGTGCCAGCAGGCGACCGGGACAGGGAGAGCAGTACTTC.

The chain couples TRBV7-9 to TRBJ1-1; D might be TRBD1 (6 bases). This CDR3 has 15 amino acids. CDR1 and CDR2 (germline): SEHNR, FQNEAQ (reference sequence). Trimming stripped 5 bases from V and 3 bases from J, with 16 bases between. The CDR3 sequence: CASSPPGAGYTEAFF. The CDR3 nucleotides are TGTGCCAGCAGCCCCCCAGGGGCCGGGTACACTGAAGCTTTCTTT.

V and J are TRBV7-2 and TRBJ2-7, with a weak D call TRBD1 (6 bases). CDR3 size: 14 residues. Germline V gives CDR1 SGHTA, CDR2 FQGNSA. The ends were cut back, 5 bases at V and 2 bases at J, with 13 bases in the middle. The CDR3 region is CASSPNDRTYEQYF. The CDR3 nucleotides are TGTGCCAGCAGCCCCAATGACAGGACCTACGAGCAGTACTTC.

This chain joins TRBV15 and TRBJ2-6; D is perhaps TRBD2 (7 bases). Per germline, CDR1 LNHNV and CDR2 YYDKDF (reference sequence). The CDR3 contains 15 residues. V lost 9 bases, J lost 1 base, and 13 bases lay in between. This chain's CDR3 is CATWGGHSGANVLTF. The CDR3 DNA reads as TGTGCCACTTGGGGGGGGCATTCTGGGGCCAACGTCCTGACTTTC.

The V gene is TRBV5-1, the J gene TRBJ2-3; TRBD2 aligns across 8 bases. Losses at the gene ends were 6 bases for V and 3 bases for J; bases not matched to a gene: 9. CDR3 length: 15 residues. From germline, CDR1 is SGHRS and CDR2 YFSETQ. The CDR3 sequence is CASNKLAGGTDTQYF. DNA for the CDR3: TGCGCCAGCAATAAACTGGCGGGAGGAACAGATACGCAGTATTTT.

This chain joins TRBV10-3 and TRBJ2-7; maybe TRBD2 (6 bases). V gave up 2 bases and J gave up 2 bases, with 16 bases separating them. Germline V gene sequence: CDR1 ENHRY, CDR2 SYGVKD. The CDR3 has 16 amino acids. CDR3 sequence: CAISEPAGTQTYEQYF. In nucleotides, the CDR3 is TGTGCCATCAGTGAGCCCGCCGGGACTCAGACCTACGAGCAGTACTTC.

The rearrangement joins TRBV27 to TRBJ2-2, with no clear D. The CDR3 is made up of 14 amino acids. In germline, CDR1 is MNHEY, CDR2 SMNVEV (reference sequence). V lost 2 bases, J lost 3 bases, and 7 bases lay in between. In DNA form, the CDR3 reads TGTGCCAGCAGTTTAGCCCGGGACACCGGGGAGCTGTTTTTT. Its protein is CASSLARDTGELFF.

The chain links TRBV27 to TRBJ1-2; TRBD1 is a possible D gene (6 bases). V lost 0 bases and J 8 bases, leaving 13 bases between the germline ends. The CDR3 sequence is 14 residues long. Germline V lookup: CDR1 MNHEY, CDR2 SMNVEV (reference sequence). The CDR3 here is CASSLSGGGRGYTF. For the CDR3, the DNA is TGTGCCAGCAGTTTATCCGGGGGGGGGCGGGGCTACACCTTC.

The J gene is TRBJ1-5, the V gene TRBV5-1; possible D gene TRBD1, 6 bases. V was cut by 4 bases and J by 5 bases, with 13 bases left in between. The CDR3 covers 14 residues. CDR1 is SGHRS, CDR2 YFSETQ, per germline. CDR3 protein: CASSEQGGHQPQHF. The CDR3 nucleotides read TGCGCCAGCAGCGAACAGGGAGGGCATCAGCCCCAGCATTTT.

This sequence joins TRBV9 and TRBJ2-5; D might be TRBD1 (6 bases). CDR1 and CDR2 from the germline V gene are SGDLS and YYNGEE. V lost 0 bases to trimming and J lost 1 base, with 10 bases between them. The CDR3 consists of 15 residues. CDR3 coding DNA: TGTGCCAGCAGCGTAGTTGCAGGGGCCCAAGAGACCCAGTACTTC. Translated: CASSVVAGAQETQYF.

This chain uses TRBV7-6 with TRBJ1-1, with unresolved D. Germline assignment: CDR1 SGHVS and CDR2 FNYEAQ. CDR3 length: 13 amino acids. V dropped 2 bases and J dropped 4 bases, with 8 bases sitting between them. The CDR3 DNA is TGTGCCAGCAGCTTACTCAGCGGCACTGAAGCTTTCTTT. Amino acid sequence: CASSLLSGTEAFF. Full variable domain (rest looked up from reference TRBV7-6 and TRBJ1-1): GAGVSQSPRYKVTKRGQDVALRCDPISGHVSLYWYRQALGQGPEFLTYFNYEAQQDKSGLPNDRFSAERPEGSISTLTIQRTEQRDSAMYRCASSLLSGTEAFFGQGTRLTVV.

J is TRBJ2-1 and V is TRBV7-9; tentatively, D is TRBD1 (5 bases). V was clipped by 5 bases and J by 5 bases, with 13 bases between them. The CDR3 totals 14 residues. Per germline, CDR1 SEHNR and CDR2 FQNEAQ (reference sequence). CDR3 loop: CASSQGALNNEQFF. DNA of the CDR3: TGTGCCAGCAGCCAGGGTGCGCTGAACAATGAGCAGTTCTTC.

The rearrangement uses TRBV16 and TRBJ1-2; D is unclear. Trimming cost V 0 bases and J 1 base, with 6 bases left between them. The germline V gene encodes CDR1 KGHSY and CDR2 FQNENV. This CDR3 region has 14 residues. CDR3 sequence (DNA): TGTGCCAGCAGCCAATCAACAGTTAACTATGGCTACACCTTC. Amino acid sequence: CASSQSTVNYGYTF. The full variable domain, in which reference TRBV16 and TRBJ1-2 provide the parts outside the CDR3, is GEEVAQTPKHLVRGEGQKAKLYCAPIKGHSYVFWYQQVLKNEFKFLISFQNENVFDETGMPKERFSAKCLPNSPCSLEIQATKLEDSAVYFCASSQSTVNYGYTFGSGTRLTVV.

J is TRBJ1-1 and V is TRBV5-8, with D maybe TRBD1 (5 bases). Germline V gives CDR1 SGHTS, CDR2 YDEGEE. V lost 5 bases, J lost 0 bases, and 20 bases lay in between. The CDR3 consists of 17 residues. The CDR3 DNA reads TGTGCCAGCAGGTTGTGGGCAGGGAAAGGGGTGAACACTGAAGCTTTCTTT. The encoded protein is CASRLWAGKGVNTEAFF.

V usage is TRBV6-6 and J usage is TRBJ2-1; 8 nucleotides align to TRBD2. CDR1 and CDR2 from the germline V gene are MNHNY and SVGAGI (reference sequence). The CDR3 loop spans 14 amino acids. V shed 4 bases and J 3 bases; nucleotides not matched to a gene: 2. The CDR3 is CASSSAGGYNEQFF. The CDR3 DNA is TGTGCCAGCAGTTCCGCGGGGGGCTACAATGAGCAGTTCTTC.

The chain uses TRBV2 and TRBJ2-2, with 9 bases lining up with TRBD1. The J segment lost 0 bases and the V segment lost 11 bases, leaving 10 bases of the junction unmatched. The CDR3 contains 16 residues. Germline V gene sequence: CDR1 SNHLY, CDR2 FYNNEI. The CDR3 loop is CAVPRGTGTNTGELFF. The CDR3 DNA reads as TGTGCCGTCCCCCGTGGGACAGGGACGAACACCGGGGAGCTGTTTTTT.

The chain couples TRBV9 to TRBJ2-5; 9 nucleotides agree with TRBD2. Germline V gene data show CDR1 as SGDLS and CDR2 as YYNGEE. The CDR3 has 16 amino acids. After removal of 0 bases from V and 1 base from J, the junction contained 4 bases not matched to a gene. The CDR3 here is CASSVGTSGPQETQYF. CDR3 nucleotides: TGTGCCAGCAGCGTAGGAACTAGCGGGCCCCAAGAGACCCAGTACTTC. The full variable domain, completed using reference TRBV9 and TRBJ2-5, is DSGVTQTPKHLITATGQRVTLRCSPRSGDLSVYWYQQSLDQGLQFLIQYYNGEERAKGNILERFSAQQFPDLHSELNLSSLELGDSALYFCASSVGTSGPQETQYFGPGTRLLVL.